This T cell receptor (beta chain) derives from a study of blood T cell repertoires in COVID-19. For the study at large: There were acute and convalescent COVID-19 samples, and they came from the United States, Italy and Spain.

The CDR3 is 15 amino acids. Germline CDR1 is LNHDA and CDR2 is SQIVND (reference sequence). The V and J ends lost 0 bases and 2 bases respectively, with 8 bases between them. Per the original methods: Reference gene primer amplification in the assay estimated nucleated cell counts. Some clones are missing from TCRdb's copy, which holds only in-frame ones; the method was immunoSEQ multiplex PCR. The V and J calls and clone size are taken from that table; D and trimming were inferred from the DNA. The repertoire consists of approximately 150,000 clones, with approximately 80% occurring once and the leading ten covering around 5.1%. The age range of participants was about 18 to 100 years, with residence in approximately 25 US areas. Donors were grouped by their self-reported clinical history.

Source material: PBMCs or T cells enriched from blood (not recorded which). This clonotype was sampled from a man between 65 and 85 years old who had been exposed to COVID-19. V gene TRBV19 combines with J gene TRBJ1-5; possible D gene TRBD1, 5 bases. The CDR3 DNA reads TGTGCCAGTAGTATAGATGGAGGGGGCAATCAGCCCCAGCATTTT. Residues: CASSIDGGGNQPQHF.